The T cell receptor beta chain under discussion was sequenced for a study of control samples from healthy donors and cancer patients. This clone was counted a single time. Produced via immunoSEQ multiplex PCR; TCRdb's table is partial and in-frame only. Of about 150,000 clones in the sample, around 96% were seen once. The sample comprised blood. This sequence was found in a man aged 35-49 years in good health.

CDR3 in amino acids: CASGNNEQFF. Written as DNA, the CDR3 is TGTGCCAGCGGTAACAATGAGCAGTTCTTC. The chain is built from TRBV27 and TRBJ2-1; D unresolved. V was pared by 8 bases and J by 5 bases, with 4 bases between. The CDR3 contains 10 residues. The V gene's germline CDR1 is MNHEY and CDR2 SMNVEV (reference sequence).